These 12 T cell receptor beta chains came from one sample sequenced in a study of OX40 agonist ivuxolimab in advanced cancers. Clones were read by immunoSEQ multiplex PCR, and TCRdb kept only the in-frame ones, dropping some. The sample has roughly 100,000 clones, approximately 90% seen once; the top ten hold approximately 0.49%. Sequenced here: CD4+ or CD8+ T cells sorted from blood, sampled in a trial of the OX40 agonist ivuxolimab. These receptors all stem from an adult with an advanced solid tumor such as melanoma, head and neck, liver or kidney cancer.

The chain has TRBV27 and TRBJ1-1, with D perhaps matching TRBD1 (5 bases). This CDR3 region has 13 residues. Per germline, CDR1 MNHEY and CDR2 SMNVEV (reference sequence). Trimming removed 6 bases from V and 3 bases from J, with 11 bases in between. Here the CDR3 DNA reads TGTGCCAGCAGGGGTCAGGGCTACACTGAAGCTTTCTTT. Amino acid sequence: CASRGQGYTEAFF.

DNA for the CDR3: TGTGCCAGCAGTGAAGCATCGGGGGCTGGGGAAAAACTGTTTTTT. The encoded protein is CASSEASGAGEKLFF. V gene TRBV2 combines with J gene TRBJ1-4, with D perhaps TRBD1 (6 bases). Germline values: CDR1 SNHLY, CDR2 FYNNEI. Trimming pared 0 bases from V and 8 bases from J, leaving 13 bases between. The length of the CDR3 is 15 residues.

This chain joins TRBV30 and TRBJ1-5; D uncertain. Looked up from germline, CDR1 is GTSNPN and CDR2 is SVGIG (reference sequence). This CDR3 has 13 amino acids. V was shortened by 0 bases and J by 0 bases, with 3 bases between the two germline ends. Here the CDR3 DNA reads TGTGCCTGGAGTGTCCATAGCAATCAGCCCCAGCATTTT. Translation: CAWSVHSNQPQHF.

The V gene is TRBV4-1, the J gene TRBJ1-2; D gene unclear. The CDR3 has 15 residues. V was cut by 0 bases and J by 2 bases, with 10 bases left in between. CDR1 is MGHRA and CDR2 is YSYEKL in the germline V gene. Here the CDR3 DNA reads TGCGCCAGCAGCCAAGACCGTCCGGGCAACTATGGCTACACCTTC. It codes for CASSQDRPGNYGYTF.

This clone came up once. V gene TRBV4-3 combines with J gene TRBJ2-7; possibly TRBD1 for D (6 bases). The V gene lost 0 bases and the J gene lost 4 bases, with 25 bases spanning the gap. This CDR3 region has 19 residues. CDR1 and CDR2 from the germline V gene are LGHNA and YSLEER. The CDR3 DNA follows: TGCGCCAGCAGCCAAGAGGGGGCAGGGAGAAAATCGAGGGAATACGAGCAGTACTTC. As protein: CASSQEGAGRKSREYEQYF.

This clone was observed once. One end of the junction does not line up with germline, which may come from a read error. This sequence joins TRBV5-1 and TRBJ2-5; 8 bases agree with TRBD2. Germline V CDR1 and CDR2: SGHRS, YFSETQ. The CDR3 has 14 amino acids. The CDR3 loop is CASKRGTTQEAQYF. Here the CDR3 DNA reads TGCGCCAGCAAGCGGGGGACCACCCAAGAGGCCCAGTACTTC.

This CDR3 is CASSEQGGGYTF. DNA for the CDR3: TGTGCCAGCAGTGAGCAGGGGGGTGGCTACACCTTC. The gene calls are TRBV6-5 and TRBJ1-2; 7 bases fit TRBD1. The CDR3 has 12 residues. Germline CDR1 and CDR2: MNHEY and SVGAGI. The trim removed 5 bases at V and 7 bases at J, leaving 4 bases unmatched.

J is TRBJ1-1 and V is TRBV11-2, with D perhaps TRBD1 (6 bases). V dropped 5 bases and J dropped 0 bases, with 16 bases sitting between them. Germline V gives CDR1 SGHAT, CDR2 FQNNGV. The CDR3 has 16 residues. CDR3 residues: CASSPAGGGMNTEAFF. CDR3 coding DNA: TGTGCCAGCAGCCCGGCCGGCGGGGGCATGAACACTGAAGCTTTCTTT.

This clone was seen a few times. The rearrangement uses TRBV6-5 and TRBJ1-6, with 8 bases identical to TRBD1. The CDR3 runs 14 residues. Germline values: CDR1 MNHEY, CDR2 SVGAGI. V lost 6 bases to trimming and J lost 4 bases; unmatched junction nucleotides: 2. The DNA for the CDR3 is TGTGCCAGCAGAGGACAGGGTTATAATTCACCCCTCCACTTT. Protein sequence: CASRGQGYNSPLHF.

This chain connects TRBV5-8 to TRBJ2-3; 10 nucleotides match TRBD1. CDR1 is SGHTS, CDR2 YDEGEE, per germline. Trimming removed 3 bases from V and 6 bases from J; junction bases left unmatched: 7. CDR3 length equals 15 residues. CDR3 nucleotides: TGTGCCAGCAGCTCCGGACAGGGGGTCGGGGATACGCAGTATTTT. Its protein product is CASSSGQGVGDTQYF.

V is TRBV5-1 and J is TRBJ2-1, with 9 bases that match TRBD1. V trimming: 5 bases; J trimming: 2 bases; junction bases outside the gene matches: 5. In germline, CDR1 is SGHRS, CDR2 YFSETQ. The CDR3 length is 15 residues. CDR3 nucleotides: TGCGCCAGCAGAAGGACAGGGGAAACCTACAATGAGCAGTTCTTC. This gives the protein CASRRTGETYNEQFF.

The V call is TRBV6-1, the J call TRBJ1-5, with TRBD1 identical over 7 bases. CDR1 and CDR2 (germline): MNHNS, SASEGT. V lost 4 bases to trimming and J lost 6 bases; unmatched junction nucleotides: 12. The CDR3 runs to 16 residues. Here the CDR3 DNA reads TGTGCCAGCAGTGCCCGCCCGGGGTGGGACAGTCAGCCCCAGCATTTT. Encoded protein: CASSARPGWDSQPQHF.